Listed below are T cell receptor beta chains from one sample, sequenced in a study of control samples from healthy donors and cancer patients. Assay used: immunoSEQ multiplex PCR; TCRdb lists only in-frame clones, some missing. The sample includes over 150,000 clones, approximately 94% of them seen just once. Material: blood. Receptor source: a man under 40 in good health. Both conserved end residues are part of each CDR3. D genes are given only for firm matches. Part of the rows lack a size; the others show once, few, many or a class for expanded clones.

cdr3_nt	cdr3_aa	v_call	j_call	d_call	clone_size
TGTGCCAGCAGCAAAATTCGGCCGACAGGGCCCTCCTACAATGAGCAGTTCTTC	CASSKIRPTGPSYNEQFF	TRBV21-1	TRBJ2-1	NA	NA
TGCGCCAGCAGCCTGGGGGCTACGGAGCTGTTTTTT	CASSLGATELFF	TRBV5-1	TRBJ2-2	NA	NA
TGTGCCAGCAGTTTGGGGAGGGTTGCCTACGAGCAGTACTTC	CASSLGRVAYEQYF	TRBV28	TRBJ2-7	TRBD2	NA
TGTGCCAGCAGCAACCCAGGGTTTGAAGCTTTCTTT	CASSNPGFEAFF	TRBV11-2	TRBJ1-1	NA	NA
TGTGCCAGCAGCTTGGGGTCACAAGGAAACACCATATATTTT	CASSLGSQGNTIYF	TRBV5-6	TRBJ1-3	NA	NA
TGCAGCGTTAAGACAGGGACCAATCAGCCCCAGCATTTT	CSVKTGTNQPQHF	TRBV29-1	TRBJ1-5	TRBD1	NA
TGTGCCAGCCTCAAAGGGTCTAAGGACACTGAAGCTTTCTTT	CASLKGSKDTEAFF	TRBV6-5	TRBJ1-1	NA	NA
TGTGCCAGCAGTACCCGGGGGGGGTCGAACACTGAAGCTTTCTTT	CASSTRGGSNTEAFF	TRBV2	TRBJ1-1	NA	NA
TGTGCCAGCAGCCCCTCCCCGGGGACAGACACCTCAACGGGCTATGGCTACACCTTC	CASSPSPGTDTSTGYGYTF	TRBV4-2	TRBJ1-2	TRBD1	few
TGTGCCAGCTCACCACGGCCTGGACAGCCTTATGGCTACACCTTC	CASSPRPGQPYGYTF	TRBV18	TRBJ1-2	NA	NA
TGTGCCAGCAGTGTAGGGGGGAATTCACCCCTCCACTTT	CASSVGGNSPLHF	TRBV2	TRBJ1-6	NA	NA
TGCGCCAGCAGCTTGGGCTCAGGGGTCTATAACACTGAAGCTTTCTTT	CASSLGSGVYNTEAFF	TRBV5-1	TRBJ1-1	NA	NA
TGCAGTGCTAACAAAGGGGAAAAACTGTTTTTT	CSANKGEKLFF	TRBV20-1	TRBJ1-4	NA	NA
TGCGCCAGCAGCGCCCAAGGGGGGGCTAATTCACCCCTCCACTTT	CASSAQGGANSPLHF	TRBV5-1	TRBJ1-6	NA	NA
TGTGCCAGCAGTTCCGGACAGGTGAAGGGGGAGCAGTACTTC	CASSSGQVKGEQYF	TRBV27	TRBJ2-7	TRBD1	NA
TGTGCCAGCAGCCAAGTGGGGTCCGCCGGGGGTGAGCAGTTCTTC	CASSQVGSAGGEQFF	TRBV14	TRBJ2-1	NA	NA
TGTGCCAGTAGTAGGCCGGACCGGTCGGCTGAAGCTTTCTTT	CASSRPDRSAEAFF	TRBV19	TRBJ1-1	NA	NA
TGTGCCAGCAGCCCCCGGGCAGCGGGGGTAAACACCGGGGAGCTGTTTTTT	CASSPRAAGVNTGELFF	TRBV9	TRBJ2-2	TRBD2	NA
TGTGCCAGTAGCACCATTGGCAGGGATAATTCACCCCTCCACTTT	CASSTIGRDNSPLHF	TRBV19	TRBJ1-6	NA	NA
TGCGCCAGCAGACAGGGGACTAGCGGCTCCTACAATGAGCAGTTCTTC	CASRQGTSGSYNEQFF	TRBV5-1	TRBJ2-1	TRBD2	NA
TGTGCCAGCTCGATAACAGGGGGAACTACTAATGAAAAACTGTTTTTT	CASSITGGTTNEKLFF	TRBV18	TRBJ1-4	TRBD1	NA
TGTGCCAGCAGCCAAGCTGAAGAGACCCAGTACTTC	CASSQAEETQYF	TRBV3-1/TRBV3-2	TRBJ2-5	NA	NA
TGCGCCAGCAGCCCTAATCGGGAAAAACTGTTTTTT	CASSPNREKLFF	TRBV10-1	TRBJ1-4	NA	NA
TGTGCCAGCAGCGTCTCCGATGGGGGAGCTTTCTTT	CASSVSDGGAFF	TRBV9	TRBJ1-1	NA	NA
TGTGCCAGCAGTTTTAGGGGTCAGCCCCAGCATTTT	CASSFRGQPQHF	TRBV28	TRBJ1-5	NA	NA
TGTGCCAGCAGCCCCCTGGAAGGGGAGCTGTTTTTT	CASSPLEGELFF	TRBV9	TRBJ2-2	NA	NA
TGCACCAGCAGCCCCCAGGACCCGAAGGGCGAGACCCAGTACTTC	CTSSPQDPKGETQYF	TRBV1	TRBJ2-5	NA	NA
TGTGCCAGCAGACCCCAGGCGAGGGATGAGCAGTTCTTC	CASRPQARDEQFF	TRBV11-1	TRBJ2-1	NA	NA
TGTGCCAGCTCACCACGAAGGCGGGGGGGCAGCACAGATACGCAGTATTTT	CASSPRRRGGSTDTQYF	TRBV18	TRBJ2-3	TRBD2	once
TGTGCCAGCAGTGGACGACAGGGAGCGTACGAGCAGTACTTC	CASSGRQGAYEQYF	TRBV27	TRBJ2-7	TRBD1	NA
TGCGCCAGCAGCTTGGTGGCCAGTAGCCAAGAGACCCAGTACTTC	CASSLVASSQETQYF	TRBV5-1	TRBJ2-5	NA	NA
TGTGCCAGCAGCTCTGGACGGTTAGCCTACGAGCAGTACTTC	CASSSGRLAYEQYF	TRBV5-6	TRBJ2-7	NA	once
TGTGCCAGCAGTCTACGACTGAGACAAGAGACCCAGTACTTC	CASSLRLRQETQYF	TRBV27	TRBJ2-5	NA	NA
TGTGCCAGCAGTGAATGGGTCTTTGGGGGGACTGAAGCTTTCTTT	CASSEWVFGGTEAFF	TRBV2	TRBJ1-1	NA	NA
TGTGCTAGTCGCCAGGACACCAGGGGGATGGATCAGCCCCAGCATTTT	CASRQDTRGMDQPQHF	TRBV12-5	TRBJ1-5	TRBD1	few
TGTGCCAGCAGTTTACACGGGAACTATGGCTACACCTTC	CASSLHGNYGYTF	TRBV28	TRBJ1-2	NA	NA
TGTGCCAGCCGCCGAGGGGCGCAAAACTATGGCTACACCTTC	CASRRGAQNYGYTF	TRBV5-4	TRBJ1-2	NA	NA
TGTGCCAGCAGTGAAGTTACGCAGTATTTT	CASSEVTQYF	TRBV2	TRBJ2-3	NA	NA
TGTGCCAGCAACGACAGGGGAAACTATGGCTACACCTTC	CASNDRGNYGYTF	TRBV5-5	TRBJ1-2	TRBD1	NA
TGTGCCTGGAGTTCGGGGACTAGCGGCGGGGAGCTGTTTTTT	CAWSSGTSGGELFF	TRBV30	TRBJ2-2	TRBD2	NA
TGCGCCAGCAGCCCAGGCCGGGGCTACGAGCAGTACTTC	CASSPGRGYEQYF	TRBV4-1	TRBJ2-7	NA	NA
TGTGCCAGCAGTCGAATCTCTGGGGCCAACGTCCTGACTTTC	CASSRISGANVLTF	TRBV27	TRBJ2-6	NA	NA
TGTGCCAGCAGCCTTGGGGAGCTTGAGCAGTACTTC	CASSLGELEQYF	TRBV2	TRBJ2-7	NA	NA
TGTGCCAGCAGCCAAGCTAAGGGAGATACGCAGTATTTT	CASSQAKGDTQYF	TRBV3-1/TRBV3-2	TRBJ2-3	NA	NA
TGTGCCAGCAGCGTAGCGGGAGCGGACACCGGGGAGCTGTTTTTT	CASSVAGADTGELFF	TRBV9	TRBJ2-2	NA	NA
TGTGCCAGCAGTACGGGACGGAATAGCAATCAGCCCCAGCATTTT	CASSTGRNSNQPQHF	TRBV6-5	TRBJ1-5	NA	NA
TGTGCCAGCAGCCCTAAGGGACCCTACGAGCAGTACTTC	CASSPKGPYEQYF	TRBV7-9	TRBJ2-7	NA	many
TGTGCCAGCAGCCAAGGTCGGGACACCGGGGAGCTGTTTTTT	CASSQGRDTGELFF	TRBV4-2	TRBJ2-2	NA	NA
TGTGCCTGGAGGTCAATCGGGAGGGAGAACACTGAAGCTTTCTTT	CAWRSIGRENTEAFF	TRBV30	TRBJ1-1	NA	NA
TGTGCCAGCAGTGGGCTAGCGGGACCCAACACCGGGGAGCTGTTTTTT	CASSGLAGPNTGELFF	TRBV28	TRBJ2-2	TRBD2	NA
TGTGCCAGCAGTTTATCCGGACAGGGACGAGCTAATGAAAAACTGTTTTTT	CASSLSGQGRANEKLFF	TRBV27	TRBJ1-4	TRBD1	NA
TGTGCCAGTAGTATTGGTCAATGGAACACTGAAGCTTTCTTT	CASSIGQWNTEAFF	TRBV19	TRBJ1-1	NA	NA
TGTGCCAGCAGCCCCCACCCGGGGCGACAGGGAGGGGGCTACACCTTC	CASSPHPGRQGGGYTF	TRBV9	TRBJ1-2	TRBD1	NA
TGTGCCTGGAGTGTAGGTGACACTGAAGCTTTCTTT	CAWSVGDTEAFF	TRBV30	TRBJ1-1	NA	NA
TGTGCCAGCAGCGATACTAGAAGTCCCCACGAGCAGTACTTC	CASSDTRSPHEQYF	TRBV7-9	TRBJ2-7	NA	NA
TGTGCCAGCAGCTTAGAAGGCGGGATAGCGGGGACCGAGCAGTTCTTC	CASSLEGGIAGTEQFF	TRBV11-2	TRBJ2-1	TRBD2	once
TGTGCCAGCATCCCGTCCAGCTCCTACGAGCAGTACTTC	CASIPSSSYEQYF	TRBV2	TRBJ2-7	NA	NA
TGTGCCAGTACCATAGGACAGGGGGCTGGGAATGAGCAGTTCTTC	CASTIGQGAGNEQFF	TRBV19	TRBJ2-1	TRBD1	NA